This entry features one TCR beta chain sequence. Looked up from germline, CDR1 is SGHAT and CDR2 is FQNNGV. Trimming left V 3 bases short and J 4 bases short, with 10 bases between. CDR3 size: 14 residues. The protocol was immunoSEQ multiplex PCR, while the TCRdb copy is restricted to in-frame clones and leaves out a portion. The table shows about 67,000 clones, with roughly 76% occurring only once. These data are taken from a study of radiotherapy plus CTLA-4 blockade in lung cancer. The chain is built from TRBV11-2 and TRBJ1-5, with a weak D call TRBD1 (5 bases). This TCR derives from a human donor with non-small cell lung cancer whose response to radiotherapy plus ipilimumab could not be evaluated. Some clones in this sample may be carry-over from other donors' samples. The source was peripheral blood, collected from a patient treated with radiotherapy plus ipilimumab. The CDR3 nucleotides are TGTGCCAGCAGCTTTGGGCAGGGAAATCAGCCCCAGCATTTT. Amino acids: CASSFGQGNQPQHF.